These 4 T cell receptor beta chains originate from one sample sequenced in a study of control samples from healthy donors and cancer patients. Profiled with immunoSEQ multiplex PCR; TCRdb holds only in-frame clones, not every one. Of 60,000 to 70,000 clones listed, 65% to 90% were seen once; the top ten hold about 5%. The specimen was blood. The receptors shown here come from a man in his forties or fifties in good health.

The V and J genes are TRBV19 and TRBJ1-2; TRBD1 matches at 10 bases. CDR3 length: 15 residues. Germline CDR1 is LNHDA and CDR2 is SQIVND (reference sequence). Trimming at V came to 3 bases and at J to 2 bases, leaving 3 bases not matched to a gene. Here the CDR3 DNA reads TGTGCCAGTAGTATGGTGGACAGGGGGAACTATGGCTACACCTTC. Its translation is CASSMVDRGNYGYTF.

The chain joins TRBV9 to TRBJ1-4, with TRBD1 identical over 9 bases. From germline, CDR1 is SGDLS and CDR2 YYNGEE. Unmatched junction bases numbered 3, after V lost 0 bases and J lost 0 bases. The CDR3 is 17 residues long. The CDR3 spells CASSVATGGSTNEKLFF. CDR3 DNA sequence: TGTGCCAGCAGCGTAGCGACAGGGGGTTCAACTAATGAAAAACTGTTTTTT.

The V call is TRBV7-9, the J call TRBJ1-1; D might be TRBD1 (6 bases). The germline gives CDR1 SEHNR, CDR2 FQNEAQ (reference sequence). Trimming pared 5 bases from V and 2 bases from J, leaving 15 bases between. The CDR3 loop spans 15 amino acids. In DNA, the CDR3 is TGTGCCAGCAGCCTACAGGGATCCCTCAACACTGAAGCTTTCTTT. This sequence encodes CASSLQGSLNTEAFF.

J is TRBJ2-7 and V is TRBV11-2; 8 nucleotides align to TRBD1. V gave up 5 bases and J gave up 3 bases; unmatched junction bases: 9. This CDR3 is built from 15 residues. CDR1 and CDR2 (germline): SGHAT, FQNNGV. The CDR3 sequence is CASSPSTGDLYEQYF. CDR3 DNA sequence: TGTGCCAGCAGCCCGTCGACAGGGGACCTCTACGAGCAGTACTTC.